These T cell receptor beta chains were read from a single sample in a study of cytomegalovirus exposure and HLA in healthy donors. Produced via immunoSEQ multiplex PCR; TCRdb's table is partial and in-frame only. This table has about 140,000 clones, roughly two thirds appearing once. Sequencing input: PBMCs. The receptors here all came from a woman in her thirties or forties in good health and CMV-seronegative. The conserved cysteine and the conserved F or W are not part of the CDR3 here. Only part of the rows carry a size: once, few, many, or a class if the clone is expanded.

V	J	size	CDR3
TRBV9	TRBJ1-6	NA	ASSAGTGLSPLH
TRBV2	TRBJ1-2	NA	ASSEVVEAAANYGYT
TRBV7-2	TRBJ1-6	NA	ASSFVGAGGNSPLH
TRBV6-5	TRBJ1-1	few	ASSSTHGTEAF
TRBV13	TRBJ2-1	NA	ASSPWGAYNEQF
TRBV5-1	TRBJ1-5	few	ASSPTGSNQPQH
TRBV13	TRBJ2-5	NA	ASSSTHFGPQGTQY
TRBV5-1	TRBJ1-1	few	ASSSGQGATEAF
TRBV19	TRBJ1-2	once	ASSFSETGLRILYGYT
TRBV7-2	TRBJ1-4	NA	ASSLVLAGEKLF
TRBV6-5	TRBJ1-3	few	ASSYSMGGYGNTIY
TRBV7-9	TRBJ2-4	NA	ASSLTGKKNIQY
TRBV5-1	TRBJ1-2	NA	ASTSSEHGGYGYT
TRBV9	TRBJ2-3	NA	ASSVGVATSTDTQY
TRBV29-1	TRBJ1-1	few	SAGTVTEAF
TRBV4-1	TRBJ1-1	few	ASSQRRGSEAF
TRBV7-8	TRBJ1-2	NA	ASSFGGVNYGYT
TRBV4-1	TRBJ2-5	NA	ASSRPDRFETQY
TRBV11-2	TRBJ2-1	NA	ASSLTGTGVYNEQF
TRBV27	TRBJ2-3	NA	ASSRRLAGVDTQY
TRBV27	TRBJ1-6	many	ASSPFMGTGLGNSPLH
TRBV5-1	TRBJ2-5	once	ASSLGGQQETQY
TRBV7-2	TRBJ1-1	few	ASSTQTGGGTEAF
TRBV5-6	TRBJ1-1	NA	ASSLAGNTEAF
TRBV13	TRBJ1-1	NA	ASSLPGENTEAF
TRBV6-5	TRBJ1-5	few	ASSFDTNQPQH
TRBV5-1	TRBJ1-3	NA	ASSLVPEEGSTIY
TRBV27	TRBJ1-1	NA	ASSTGGRTEAF
TRBV19	TRBJ1-5	NA	ASSIERQGNQPQH
TRBV2	TRBJ1-4	few	ASSSDIFDEKLF
TRBV6-5	TRBJ2-4	NA	ASSYFGTGENIQY
TRBV5-1	TRBJ2-3	NA	ASSLSGSTDTQY
TRBV13	TRBJ2-7	few	ASSLSGGDNYEQY
TRBV10-2	TRBJ1-6	NA	ASSESPNSPLH
TRBV19	TRBJ2-7	NA	ASSIGRGRAYEQY
TRBV7-9	TRBJ2-1	NA	ASSLGGGVAEQF
TRBV18	TRBJ1-5	NA	ASSPGGNQPQH
TRBV19	TRBJ1-1	NA	ASSIYRGYTEAF
TRBV7-2	TRBJ1-2	NA	ASSLAVAVYGYT
TRBV6-5	TRBJ1-5	NA	ASSAGGGQPQH
TRBV7-8	TRBJ1-3	NA	ASSLGRSSGNTIY
TRBV4-2	TRBJ1-1	NA	ASSQDSYENTEAF
TRBV5-1	TRBJ1-2	NA	ASSVDTEYYGYT
TRBV11-2	TRBJ2-7	NA	ASSSAGTGVYEQY
TRBV5-5	TRBJ1-6	few	ASSLSGPRH
TRBV10-3	TRBJ1-1	NA	AISESIRQGISTEAF
TRBV7-6	TRBJ2-1	NA	ASKDRGTNEQF
TRBV28	TRBJ1-1	NA	ASSLLDRRRTEAF
TRBV6-6	TRBJ2-7	NA	ASSRQNYEQY
TRBV7-8	TRBJ1-1	NA	ASSPITQNTEAF
TRBV9	TRBJ1-2	NA	ASSVGQGNYGYT
TRBV7-3	TRBJ2-2	once	ASSHGTGGMVF
TRBV14	TRBJ2-6	NA	ASSLWGQVSGANVLT
TRBV11-2	TRBJ2-3	NA	ASSQDSTDTQY
TRBV28	TRBJ2-1	NA	ASSFGLAKNNEQF
TRBV5-4	TRBJ1-1	NA	ASSYGSEAF